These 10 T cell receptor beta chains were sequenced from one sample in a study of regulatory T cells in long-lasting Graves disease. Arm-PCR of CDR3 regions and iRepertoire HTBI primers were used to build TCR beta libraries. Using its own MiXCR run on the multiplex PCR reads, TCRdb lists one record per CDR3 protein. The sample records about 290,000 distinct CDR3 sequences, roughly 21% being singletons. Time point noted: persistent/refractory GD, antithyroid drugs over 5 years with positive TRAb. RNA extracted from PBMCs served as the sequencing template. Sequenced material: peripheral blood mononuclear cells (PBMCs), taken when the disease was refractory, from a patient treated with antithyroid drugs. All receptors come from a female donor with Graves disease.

The CDR3 DNA sequence: TGCAGTGCTCTCGGACAGGGCACAGATACGCAGTATTTT. Translation: CSALGQGTDTQYF. The V and J genes are TRBV20-1 and TRBJ2-3, with 7 nucleotides matching TRBD1. This CDR3 region has 13 residues. Losses at the gene ends were 5 bases for V and 1 base for J; bases not matched to a gene: 3. Germline CDR1 reads DFQATT; CDR2 reads SNEGSKA (reference sequence).

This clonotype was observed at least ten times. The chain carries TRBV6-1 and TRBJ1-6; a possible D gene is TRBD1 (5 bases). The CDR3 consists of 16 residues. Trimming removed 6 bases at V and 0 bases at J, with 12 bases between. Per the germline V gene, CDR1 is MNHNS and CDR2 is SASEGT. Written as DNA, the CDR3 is TGTGCCAGCAGCATTGGGGGTTTCTCCTATAATTCACCCCTCCACTTT. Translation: CASSIGGFSYNSPLHF.

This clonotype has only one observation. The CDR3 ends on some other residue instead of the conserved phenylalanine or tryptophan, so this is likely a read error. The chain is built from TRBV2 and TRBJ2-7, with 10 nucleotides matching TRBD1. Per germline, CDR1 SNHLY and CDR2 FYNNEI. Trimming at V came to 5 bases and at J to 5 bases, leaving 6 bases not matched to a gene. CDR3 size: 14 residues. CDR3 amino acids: CASSRDRGPDEQYL. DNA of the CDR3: TGTGCCAGCAGTAGGGACAGGGGCCCGGACGAGCAGTACCTC.

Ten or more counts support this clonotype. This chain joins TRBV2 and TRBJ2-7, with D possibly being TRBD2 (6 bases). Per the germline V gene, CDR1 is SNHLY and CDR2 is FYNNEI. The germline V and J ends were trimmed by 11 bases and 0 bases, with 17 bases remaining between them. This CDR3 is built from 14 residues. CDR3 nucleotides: TGTGCCTCCTCCGGGACTGTGAGCTCCTACGAGCAGTACTTC. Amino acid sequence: CASSGTVSSYEQYF.

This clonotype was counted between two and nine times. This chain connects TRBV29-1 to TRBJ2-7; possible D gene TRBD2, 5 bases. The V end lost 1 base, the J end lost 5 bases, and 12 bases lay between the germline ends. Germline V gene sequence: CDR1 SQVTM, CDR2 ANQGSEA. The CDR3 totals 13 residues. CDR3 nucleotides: TGCAGCGTTGAAGGTCTAGCTCCCCACGAGCAGTACTTC. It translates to CSVEGLAPHEQYF.

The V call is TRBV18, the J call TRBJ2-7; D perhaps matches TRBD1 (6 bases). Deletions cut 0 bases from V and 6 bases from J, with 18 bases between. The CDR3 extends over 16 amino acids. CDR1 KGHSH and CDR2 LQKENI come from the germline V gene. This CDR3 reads CASSPPLAGFRGEQYF. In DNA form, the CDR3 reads TGTGCCAGCTCACCACCCCTCGCAGGGTTCAGGGGCGAGCAGTACTTC.

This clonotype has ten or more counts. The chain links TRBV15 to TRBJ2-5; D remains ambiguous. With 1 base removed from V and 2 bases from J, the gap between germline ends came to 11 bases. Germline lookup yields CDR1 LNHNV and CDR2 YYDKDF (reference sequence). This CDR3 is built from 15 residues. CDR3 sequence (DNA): TGTGCCACCAGCAGAGCTCCGCGGATTCAAGAGACCCAGTACTTC. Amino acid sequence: CATSRAPRIQETQYF.

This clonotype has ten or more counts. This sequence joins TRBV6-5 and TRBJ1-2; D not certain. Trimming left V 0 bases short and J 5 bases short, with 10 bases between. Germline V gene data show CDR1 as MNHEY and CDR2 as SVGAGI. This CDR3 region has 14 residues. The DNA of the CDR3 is TGTGCCAGCAGTTACTCGGGAGGGCCTTATGGCTACACCTTC. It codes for CASSYSGGPYGYTF.

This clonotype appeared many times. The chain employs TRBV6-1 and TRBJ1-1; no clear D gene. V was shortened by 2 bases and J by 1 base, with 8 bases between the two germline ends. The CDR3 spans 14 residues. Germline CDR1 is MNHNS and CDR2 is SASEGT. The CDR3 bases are TGTGCCAGCAGTGAACCAGGTGCGAACACTGAAGCTTTCTTT. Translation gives CASSEPGANTEAFF.

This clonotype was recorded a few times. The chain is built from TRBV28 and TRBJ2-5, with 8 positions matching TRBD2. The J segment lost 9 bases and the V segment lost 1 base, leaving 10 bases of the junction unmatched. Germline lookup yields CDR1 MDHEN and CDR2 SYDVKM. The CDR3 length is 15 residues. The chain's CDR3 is CASSLYPSARGAQYF. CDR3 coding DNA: TGTGCCAGCAGTTTATACCCCTCCGCGCGGGGGGCCCAGTACTTC.